A single sample gave rise to the 17 T cell receptor beta chains below, sequenced in a study of prognosis after radiotherapy for stage I lung cancer. Using two-round multiplex PCR, the authors amplified TCR beta CDR3 from genomic DNA. Round-one PCR had primers specific to each TRBV and TRBJ gene. TCRdb used MiXCR to reprocess the multiplex PCR reads, holding one entry per CDR3 protein. Among fewer than 40,000 distinct CDR3 sequences listed, about 43% were seen once. Sequenced material: PBMCs, taken before or after stereotactic body radiation therapy (not recorded which). These receptor sequences come from a donor older than 45 with non-small cell lung cancer.

Here the CDR3 reads CASSFSEPDTQYF. The CDR3 bases are TGTGCCAGCAGCTTCTCCGAACCAGATACGCAGTATTTT. This chain joins TRBV7-3 and TRBJ2-3; D gene unclear. The CDR3 is 13 residues long. V was clipped by 3 bases and J by 4 bases, with 8 bases between them. Germline lookup yields CDR1 SGHTA and CDR2 FQGTGA.

This clonotype was recorded many times. The rearrangement joins TRBV2 to TRBJ1-5; perhaps TRBD1 as D (5 bases). The CDR3 contains 14 residues. V lost 8 bases to trimming and J lost 5 bases, with 16 bases between them. From germline, CDR1 is SNHLY and CDR2 FYNNEI. CDR3 nucleotide sequence: TGTGCCAGCGTAGGGACTGGGAAAGATCAGCCCCAGCATTTT. It codes for CASVGTGKDQPQHF.

The V and J genes are TRBV6-1 and TRBJ2-7, with TRBD2 identical over 12 bases. CDR3 length equals 15 residues. Per the germline V gene, CDR1 is MNHNS and CDR2 is SASEGT. Unmatched junction bases numbered 2, after V lost 1 base and J lost 4 bases. This CDR3 is CASSEDGTSGYEQYF. The CDR3 nucleotides are TGTGCCAGCAGTGAAGATGGGACTAGCGGGTACGAGCAGTACTTC.

This clonotype was seen repeatedly, ten times or more. V gene TRBV5-1 combines with J gene TRBJ2-7; possibly TRBD1 or TRBD2 for D (5 bases each). V was trimmed by 4 bases and J by 0 bases, leaving 14 bases between them. This CDR3 has 15 amino acids. CDR1 is SGHRS and CDR2 is YFSETQ in the germline V gene. CDR3 DNA sequence: TGCGCCAGCAGCCCTACATGGGGGAGCTCCTACGAGCAGTACTTC. It is translated as CASSPTWGSSYEQYF.

V is TRBV28 and J is TRBJ1-5; D unclear. Trimming shortened V by 4 bases and J by 3 bases, and 13 bases separated the two germline ends. This CDR3 spans 15 amino acids. Germline assignment: CDR1 MDHEN and CDR2 SYDVKM. CDR3 protein: CASSWGGHNNQPQHF. The CDR3, as DNA: TGTGCCAGCAGTTGGGGAGGCCATAACAATCAGCCCCAGCATTTT.

A remark on this clonotype: The junction departs from germline at one end; a sequencing error may be responsible. The chain links TRBV6-2 or TRBV6-3 to TRBJ2-2, with no clear D. The CDR3 is made up of 16 amino acids. CDR1 MNHEY and CDR2 SVGEGT come from the germline V gene. CDR3 nucleotides: TGTGCCAGCAGTGAATTACCCTCAAGTTGGACCGTGGAGCTGTTTTTT. Protein sequence: CASSELPSSWTVELFF.

In its sample, this clonotype ranks as medium-sized. The V gene is TRBV11-3, the J gene TRBJ2-1; D possibly uses TRBD1 or TRBD2 (5 bases each). V lost 3 bases and J lost 0, with 9 bases in between. The CDR3 length is 15 residues. Germline CDR1 is SGHNT and CDR2 is YENEEA. The DNA of the CDR3 is TGTGCCAGCAGCTTTCTTGGGGGCTCCTACAATGAGCAGTTCTTC. Amino acid sequence: CASSFLGGSYNEQFF.

By share, this clonotype counts as medium-sized. V usage is TRBV6-2 or TRBV6-3 and J usage is TRBJ1-2; no firm D call. The V end was cut by 6 bases, the J end by 4 bases, with 9 bases between. CDR3 length: 12 amino acids. Germline CDR1 reads MNHEY; CDR2 reads SVGEGT. The CDR3 DNA follows: TGTGCCAGCAGCCACAGACCCTATGGCTACACCTTC. This gives the protein CASSHRPYGYTF.

Details on this clonotype: Compared with germline, one end of the junction differs, possibly owing to a read error. V gene TRBV5-5 combines with J gene TRBJ1-5; D is ambiguous. CDR3 length equals 14 residues. Germline CDR1 reads SGHKS; CDR2 reads YYEKEE (reference sequence). In DNA form, the CDR3 reads TGTGCCAGCAGCTTGGGTGGGTTAAATCAGACCCAGAATTTT. Protein product: CASSLGGLNQTQNF.

The chain combines TRBV12-3 or TRBV12-4 with TRBJ2-2, with 12 bases matching TRBD2. This CDR3 contains 15 residues. The J segment lost 8 bases and the V segment lost 7 bases, leaving 8 bases of the junction unmatched. The CDR3, as DNA: TGTGCCAGCATACTAGCGGGAGGCCTGGTAGGGGAGCTGTTTTTT. Translation gives CASILAGGLVGELFF.

This rearrangement joins TRBV24-1 to TRBJ2-1; 7 bases are a match to TRBD2. Unmatched junction bases numbered 11, after V lost 6 bases and J lost 4 bases. Germline V CDR1 and CDR2: KGHDR, SFDVKD. The length of the CDR3 is 16 residues. The CDR3 DNA reads TGTGCCACCAGTTATTCCTCGGGCGGGAGTTACAATGAGCAGTTCTTC. Translated: CATSYSSGGSYNEQFF.

This clonotype is labeled as medium-sized (0.01 to 0.1%). The rearrangement uses TRBV20-1 and TRBJ1-6; a weak D match, TRBD1 (6 bases). The germline V gene has CDR1 DFQATT and CDR2 SNEGSKA (reference sequence). The CDR3 is 13 residues long. V lost 3 bases and J 7 bases, leaving 10 bases between the germline ends. The CDR3 sequence: CSASRDTNSPLHF. CDR3 in DNA: TGCAGTGCTAGTAGGGACACCAATTCACCCCTCCACTTT.

This clonotype was seen at least ten times. This chain links TRBV9 with TRBJ2-3, with a weak D call TRBD1 (6 bases). Germline CDR1 is SGDLS and CDR2 is YYNGEE. The CDR3 sequence is 15 residues long. The ends were cut back, 4 bases at V and 6 bases at J, with 18 bases in the middle. In DNA, the CDR3 is TGTGCCAGCAGCCCTATAGCCCTCCAGGGGGATACGCAGTATTTT. Protein sequence: CASSPIALQGDTQYF.

The chain couples TRBV10-2 to TRBJ2-1, with 8 bases aligning to TRBD2. The CDR3 length is 15 residues. From germline, CDR1 is WSHSY and CDR2 SAAADI. V shed 6 bases, J shed 6 bases, and the junction held 10 bases outside the gene matches. The CDR3 region is CASSPTSGNSNEQFF. The CDR3 DNA follows: TGCGCCAGCAGCCCAACTAGCGGTAATTCCAATGAGCAGTTCTTC.

J is TRBJ2-2 and V is TRBV14; the match to TRBD1 covers 8 bases. V lost 6 bases, J lost 2 bases, and 5 bases stayed unmatched. The CDR3 consists of 15 residues. Germline CDR1 and CDR2: SGHDN and FVKESK. As DNA, the CDR3 is TGTGCCAGCAGTCCGGGGACAGGTAACACCGGGGAGCTGTTTTTT. Residues: CASSPGTGNTGELFF.

Concerning this clonotype: The junction departs from germline at one end; a sequencing error may be responsible. The rearrangement joins TRBV24-1 to TRBJ1-5; tentatively, D is TRBD1 (6 bases). The CDR3 spans 16 residues. Germline-derived CDR1 and CDR2 are KGHDR and SFDVKD. CDR3 sequence reads: CATSDTGTRGNQPKHF. The DNA for the CDR3 is TGTGCCACCAGTGATACAGGGACACGTGGGAATCAGCCCAAGCATTTT.

This clonotype was seen many times. The chain carries TRBV30 and TRBJ2-3; 8 positions match TRBD1. Trimming at V came to 2 bases and at J to 1 base, leaving 8 bases not matched to a gene. The CDR3 extends over 16 amino acids. Per the germline V gene, CDR1 is GTSNPN and CDR2 is SVGIG (reference sequence). CDR3 DNA: TGTGCCTGGAGTAAGGGACAGGCTTCAGGCACAGATACGCAGTATTTT. This codes for CAWSKGQASGTDTQYF.